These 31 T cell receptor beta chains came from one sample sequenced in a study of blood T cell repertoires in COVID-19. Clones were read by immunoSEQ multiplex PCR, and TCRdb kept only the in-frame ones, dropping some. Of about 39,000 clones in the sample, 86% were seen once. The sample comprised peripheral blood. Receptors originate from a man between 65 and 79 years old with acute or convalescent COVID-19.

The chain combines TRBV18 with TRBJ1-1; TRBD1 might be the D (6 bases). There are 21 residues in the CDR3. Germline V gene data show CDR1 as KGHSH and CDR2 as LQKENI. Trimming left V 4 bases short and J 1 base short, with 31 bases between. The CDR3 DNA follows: TGTGCCAGCTCACAATTAGCAGCTAACCTCGGGGGGCCGCGTTCGAACACTGAAGCTTTCTTT. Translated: CASSQLAANLGGPRSNTEAFF.

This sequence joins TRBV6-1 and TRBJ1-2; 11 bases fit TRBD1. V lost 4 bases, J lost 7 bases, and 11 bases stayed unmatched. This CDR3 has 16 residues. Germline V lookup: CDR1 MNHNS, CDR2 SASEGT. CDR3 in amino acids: CASSGSQGQGGSGYTF. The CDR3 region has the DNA TGTGCCAGCAGTGGTTCCCAGGGACAGGGGGGTAGTGGCTACACCTTC.

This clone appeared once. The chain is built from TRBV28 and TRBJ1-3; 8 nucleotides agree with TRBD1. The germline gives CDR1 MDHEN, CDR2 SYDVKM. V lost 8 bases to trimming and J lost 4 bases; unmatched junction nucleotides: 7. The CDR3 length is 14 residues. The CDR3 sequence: CASLSTGAGNTIYF. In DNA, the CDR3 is TGTGCCAGCCTTTCGACAGGGGCCGGAAACACCATATATTTT.

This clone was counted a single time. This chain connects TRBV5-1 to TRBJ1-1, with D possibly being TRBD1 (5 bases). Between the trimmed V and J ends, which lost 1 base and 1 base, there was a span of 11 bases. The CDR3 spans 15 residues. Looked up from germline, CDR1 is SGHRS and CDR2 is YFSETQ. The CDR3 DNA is TGCGCCAGCAGCTTGAACGGACAAGCGAACACTGAAGCTTTCTTT. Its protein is CASSLNGQANTEAFF.

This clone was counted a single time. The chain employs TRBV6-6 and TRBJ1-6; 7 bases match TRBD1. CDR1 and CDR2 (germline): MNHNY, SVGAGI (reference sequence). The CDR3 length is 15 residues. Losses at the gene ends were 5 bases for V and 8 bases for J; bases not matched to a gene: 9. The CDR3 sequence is CASSPRQGTDSPLHF. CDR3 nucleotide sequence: TGTGCCAGCAGTCCTAGACAGGGCACGGATTCACCCCTCCACTTT.

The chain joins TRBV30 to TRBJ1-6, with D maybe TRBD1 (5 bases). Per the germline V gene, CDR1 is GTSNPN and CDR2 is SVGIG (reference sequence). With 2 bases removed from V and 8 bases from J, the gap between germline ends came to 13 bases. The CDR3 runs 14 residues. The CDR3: CAWSFAGGDSPLHF. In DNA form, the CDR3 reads TGTGCCTGGAGTTTTGCCGGAGGGGATTCACCCCTCCACTTT. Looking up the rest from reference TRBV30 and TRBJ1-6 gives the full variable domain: SQTIHQWPATLVQPVGSPLSLECTVEGTSNPNLYWYRQAAGRGLQLLFYSVGIGQISSEVPQNLSASRPQDRQFILSSKKLLLSDSGFYLCAWSFAGGDSPLHFGNGTRLTVT.

CDR3: CASSLDRASGRTHEQFF. CDR3 DNA: TGTGCCAGCAGCTTAGATCGGGCTAGCGGGAGAACCCATGAGCAGTTCTTC. J is TRBJ2-1 and V is TRBV11-2; TRBD2 agrees at 10 bases. The CDR3 consists of 17 residues. With V trimmed by 0 bases and J by 8 bases, 10 bases remained unmatched. Germline CDR1 is SGHAT and CDR2 is FQNNGV.

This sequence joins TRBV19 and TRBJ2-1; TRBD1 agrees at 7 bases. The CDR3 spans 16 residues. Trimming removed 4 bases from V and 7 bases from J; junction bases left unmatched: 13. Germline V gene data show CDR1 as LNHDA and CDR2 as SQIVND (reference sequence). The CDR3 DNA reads TGTGCCAGTAGTACCCCACAGACAGGGTGGAGGAATGAGCAGTTCTTC. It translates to CASSTPQTGWRNEQFF.

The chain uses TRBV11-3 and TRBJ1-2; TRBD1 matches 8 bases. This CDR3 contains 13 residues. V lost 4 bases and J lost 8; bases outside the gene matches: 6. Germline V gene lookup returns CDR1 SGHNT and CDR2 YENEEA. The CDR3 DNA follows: TGTGCCAGCAGCTATTCAGGGGGCAGGGGCTACACCTTC. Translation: CASSYSGGRGYTF.

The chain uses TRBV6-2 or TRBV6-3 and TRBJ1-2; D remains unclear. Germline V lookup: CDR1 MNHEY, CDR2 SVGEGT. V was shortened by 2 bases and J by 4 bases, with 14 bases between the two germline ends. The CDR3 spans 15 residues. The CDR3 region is CASSYEYDNGYGYTF. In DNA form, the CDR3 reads TGTGCCAGCAGTTACGAGTACGACAACGGCTATGGCTACACCTTC.

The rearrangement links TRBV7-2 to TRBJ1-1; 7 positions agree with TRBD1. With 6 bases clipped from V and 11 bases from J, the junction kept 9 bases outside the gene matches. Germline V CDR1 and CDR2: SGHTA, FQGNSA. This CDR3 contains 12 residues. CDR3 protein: CASSRQGGGAFF. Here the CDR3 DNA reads TGTGCCAGCAGTCGACAGGGAGGAGGGGCTTTCTTT.

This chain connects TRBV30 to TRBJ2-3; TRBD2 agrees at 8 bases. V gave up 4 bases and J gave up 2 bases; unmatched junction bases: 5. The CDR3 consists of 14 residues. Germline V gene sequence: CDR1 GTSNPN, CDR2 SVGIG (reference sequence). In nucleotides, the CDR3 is TGTGCCTGGACTAGCGGGCCCATCACAGATACGCAGTATTTT. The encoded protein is CAWTSGPITDTQYF. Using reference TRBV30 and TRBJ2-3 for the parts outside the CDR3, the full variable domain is SQTIHQWPATLVQPVGSPLSLECTVEGTSNPNLYWYRQAAGRGLQLLFYSVGIGQISSEVPQNLSASRPQDRQFILSSKKLLLSDSGFYLCAWTSGPITDTQYFGPGTRLTVL.

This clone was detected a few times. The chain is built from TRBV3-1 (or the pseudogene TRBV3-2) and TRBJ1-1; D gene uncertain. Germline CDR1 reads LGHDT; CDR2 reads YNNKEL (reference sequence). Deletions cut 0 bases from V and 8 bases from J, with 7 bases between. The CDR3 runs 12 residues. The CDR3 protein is CASSQEAGEAFF. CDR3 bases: TGTGCCAGCAGCCAAGAAGCCGGGGAAGCTTTCTTT.

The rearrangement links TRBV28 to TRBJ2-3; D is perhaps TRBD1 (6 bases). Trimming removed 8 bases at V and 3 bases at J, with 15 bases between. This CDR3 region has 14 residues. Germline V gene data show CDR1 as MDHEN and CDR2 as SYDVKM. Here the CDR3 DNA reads TGTGCCAGCGGCGGCCTAACAGGGACAGATACGCAGTATTTT. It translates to CASGGLTGTDTQYF. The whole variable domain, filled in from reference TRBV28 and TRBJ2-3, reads DVKVTQSSRYLVKRTGEKVFLECVQDMDHENMFWYRQDPGLGLRLIYFSYDVKMKEKGDIPEGYSVSREKKERFSLILESASTNQTSMYLCASGGLTGTDTQYFGPGTRLTVL.

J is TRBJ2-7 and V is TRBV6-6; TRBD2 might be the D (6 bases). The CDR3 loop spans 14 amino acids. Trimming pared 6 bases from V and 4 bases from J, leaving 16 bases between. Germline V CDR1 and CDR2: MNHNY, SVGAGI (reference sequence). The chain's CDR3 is CASRPWEDRYEQYF. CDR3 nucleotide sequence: TGTGCCAGCAGACCTTGGGAGGATCGATACGAGCAGTACTTC.

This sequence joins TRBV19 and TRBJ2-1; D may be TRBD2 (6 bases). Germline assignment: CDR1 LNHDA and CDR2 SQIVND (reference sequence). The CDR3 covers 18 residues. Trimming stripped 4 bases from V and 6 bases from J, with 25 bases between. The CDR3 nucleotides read TGTGCCAGTAGTAGGGGAAGGGACTTTCCCCTTAGGGGCAATGAGCAGTTCTTC. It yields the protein CASSRGRDFPLRGNEQFF.

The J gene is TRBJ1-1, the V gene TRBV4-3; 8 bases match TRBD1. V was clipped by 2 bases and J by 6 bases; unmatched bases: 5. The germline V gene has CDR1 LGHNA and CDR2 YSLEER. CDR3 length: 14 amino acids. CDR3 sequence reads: CASSQSTGDPEAFF. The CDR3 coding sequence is TGCGCCAGCAGCCAATCGACAGGGGATCCTGAAGCTTTCTTT.

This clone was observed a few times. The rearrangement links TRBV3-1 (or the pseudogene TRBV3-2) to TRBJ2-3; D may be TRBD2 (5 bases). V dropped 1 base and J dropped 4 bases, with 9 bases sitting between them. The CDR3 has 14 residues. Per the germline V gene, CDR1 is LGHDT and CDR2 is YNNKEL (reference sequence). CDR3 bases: TGTGCCAGCAGCCAAGCCCGAGGGTCAGATACGCAGTATTTT. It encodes CASSQARGSDTQYF.

CDR3 residues: CASQGGAGGSYEQYF. DNA of the CDR3: TGTGCCAGTCAAGGGGGGGCAGGAGGCTCCTACGAGCAGTACTTC. This chain connects TRBV2 to TRBJ2-7; TRBD2 might be the D (7 bases). CDR1 is SNHLY, CDR2 FYNNEI, per germline. V was cut by 9 bases and J by 0 bases, with 18 bases left in between. The CDR3 totals 15 residues.

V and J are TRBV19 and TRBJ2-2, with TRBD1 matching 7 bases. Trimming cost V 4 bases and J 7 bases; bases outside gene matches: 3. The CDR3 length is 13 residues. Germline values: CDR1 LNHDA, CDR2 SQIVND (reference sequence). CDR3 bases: TGTGCCAGTAGTAAACAGGGGTTCGGGGAGCTGTTTTTT. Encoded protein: CASSKQGFGELFF.

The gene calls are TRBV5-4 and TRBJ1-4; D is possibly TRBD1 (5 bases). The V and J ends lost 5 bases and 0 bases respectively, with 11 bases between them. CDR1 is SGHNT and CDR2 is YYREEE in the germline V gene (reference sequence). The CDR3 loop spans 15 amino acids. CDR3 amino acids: CASSQQGATNEKLFF. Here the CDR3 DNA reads TGTGCCAGCAGTCAGCAGGGTGCAACTAATGAAAAACTGTTTTTT. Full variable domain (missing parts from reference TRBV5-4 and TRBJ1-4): ETGVTQSPTHLIKTRGQQVTLRCSSQSGHNTVSWYQQALGQGPQFIFQYYREEENGRGNFPPRFSGLQFPNYSSELNVNALELDDSALYLCASSQQGATNEKLFFGSGTQLSVL.

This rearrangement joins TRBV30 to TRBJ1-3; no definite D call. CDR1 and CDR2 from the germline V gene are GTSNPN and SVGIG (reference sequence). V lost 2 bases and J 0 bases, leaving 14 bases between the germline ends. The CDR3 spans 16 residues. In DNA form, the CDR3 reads TGTGCCTGGAGTCTTCTTCTGGGAGACTCTGGAAACACCATATATTTT. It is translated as CAWSLLLGDSGNTIYF.

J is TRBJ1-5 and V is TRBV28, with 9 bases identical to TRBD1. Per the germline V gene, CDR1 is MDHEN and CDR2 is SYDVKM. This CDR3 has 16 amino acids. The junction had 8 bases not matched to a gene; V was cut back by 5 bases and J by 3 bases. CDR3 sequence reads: CASSRYGTGNNQPQHF. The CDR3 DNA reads TGTGCCAGCAGTAGATACGGGACAGGGAACAATCAGCCCCAGCATTTT.

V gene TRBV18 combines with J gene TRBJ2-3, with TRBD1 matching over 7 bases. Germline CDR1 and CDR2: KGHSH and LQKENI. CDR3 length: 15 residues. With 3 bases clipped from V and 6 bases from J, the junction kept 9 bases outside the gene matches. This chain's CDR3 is CASSPPGQKLDTQYF. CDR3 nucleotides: TGTGCCAGCTCACCCCCGGGACAGAAGCTGGATACGCAGTATTTT.

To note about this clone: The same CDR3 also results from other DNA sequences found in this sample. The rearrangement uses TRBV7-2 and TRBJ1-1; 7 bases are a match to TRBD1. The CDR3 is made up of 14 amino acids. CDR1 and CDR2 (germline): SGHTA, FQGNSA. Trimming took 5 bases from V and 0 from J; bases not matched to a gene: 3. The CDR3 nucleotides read TGTGCCAGCAGCCTCGGACAGGTGAACACTGAAGCTTTCTTT. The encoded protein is CASSLGQVNTEAFF.

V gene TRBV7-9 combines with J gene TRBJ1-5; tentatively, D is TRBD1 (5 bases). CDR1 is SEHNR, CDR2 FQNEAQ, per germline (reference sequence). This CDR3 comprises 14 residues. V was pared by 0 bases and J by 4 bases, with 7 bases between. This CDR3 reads CASSLATANQPQHF. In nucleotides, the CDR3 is TGTGCCAGCAGCTTAGCGACAGCGAATCAGCCCCAGCATTTT.

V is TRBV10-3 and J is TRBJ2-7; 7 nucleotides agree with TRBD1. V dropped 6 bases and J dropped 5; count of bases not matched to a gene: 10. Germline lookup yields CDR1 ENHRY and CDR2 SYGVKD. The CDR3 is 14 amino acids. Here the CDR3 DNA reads TGTGCCATCAGGGATGACAGGGCTCTTGACGAGCAGTACTTC. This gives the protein CAIRDDRALDEQYF.

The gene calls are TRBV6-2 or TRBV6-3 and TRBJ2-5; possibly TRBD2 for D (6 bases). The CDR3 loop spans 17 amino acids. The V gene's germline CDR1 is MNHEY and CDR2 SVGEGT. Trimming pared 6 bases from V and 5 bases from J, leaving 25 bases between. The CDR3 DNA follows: TGTGCCAGCAGCCTTAACCCGGGACTCTCCCCCGGGGAGACCCAGTACTTC. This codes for CASSLNPGLSPGETQYF.

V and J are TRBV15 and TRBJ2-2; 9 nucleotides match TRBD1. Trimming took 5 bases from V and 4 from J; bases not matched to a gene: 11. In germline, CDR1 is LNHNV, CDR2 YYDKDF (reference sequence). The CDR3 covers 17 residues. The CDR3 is CATSSRSRQGVTGELFF. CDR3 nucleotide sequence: TGTGCCACCAGCTCACGGTCCCGACAGGGGGTCACCGGGGAGCTGTTTTTT. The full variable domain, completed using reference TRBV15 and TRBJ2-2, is DAMVIQNPRYQVTQFGKPVTLSCSQTLNHNVMYWYQQKSSQAPKLLFHYYDKDFNNEADTPDNFQSRRPNTSFCFLDIRSPGLGDTAMYLCATSSRSRQGVTGELFFGEGSRLTVL.

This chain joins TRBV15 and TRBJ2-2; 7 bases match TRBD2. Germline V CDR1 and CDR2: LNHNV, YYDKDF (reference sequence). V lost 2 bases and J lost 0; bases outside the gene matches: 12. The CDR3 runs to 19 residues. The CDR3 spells CATSRPRGVSGANTGELFF. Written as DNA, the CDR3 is TGTGCCACCAGCAGACCCCGGGGGGTGTCGGGCGCGAACACCGGGGAGCTGTTTTTT.

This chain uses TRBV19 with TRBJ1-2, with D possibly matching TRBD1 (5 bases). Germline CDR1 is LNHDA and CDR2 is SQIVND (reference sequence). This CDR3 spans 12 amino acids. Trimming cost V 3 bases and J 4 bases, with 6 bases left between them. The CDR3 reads CASSIQGYGYTF. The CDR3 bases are TGTGCCAGTAGTATCCAGGGCTATGGCTACACCTTC.